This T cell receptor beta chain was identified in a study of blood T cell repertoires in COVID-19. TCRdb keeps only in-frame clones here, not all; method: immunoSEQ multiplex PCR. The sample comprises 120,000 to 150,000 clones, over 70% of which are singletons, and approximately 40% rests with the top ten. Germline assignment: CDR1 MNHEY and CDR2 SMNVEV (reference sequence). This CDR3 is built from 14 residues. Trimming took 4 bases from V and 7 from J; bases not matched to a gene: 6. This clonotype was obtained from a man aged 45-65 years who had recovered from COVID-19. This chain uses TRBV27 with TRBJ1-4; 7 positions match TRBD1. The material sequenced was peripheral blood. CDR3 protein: CASSSQGEVEKLFF. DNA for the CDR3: TGTGCCAGCAGTTCCCAGGGGGAGGTTGAAAAACTGTTTTTT.